This T cell receptor (beta chain) stems from a study of T-cell reconstitution after alpha-beta-depleted transplantation in children. Regarding this clonotype: This may stem from a read error, because a much larger clone lies one nucleotide away.

The CDR3 consists of 15 residues. The J segment lost 10 bases and the V segment lost 4 bases, leaving 12 bases of the junction unmatched. The germline V gene encodes CDR1 SEHNR and CDR2 FQNEAQ (reference sequence). Unique molecular identifiers tagged the TCRbeta library. TCRdb re-called the PCR reads through MiXCR, storing one row per CDR3 protein. The data contain 150,000 to 250,000 distinct CDR3 sequences, just over 14% of them singletons. Sample: PBMCs from the stem cell graft donor, taken from the stem cell graft. The chain joins TRBV7-9 to TRBJ2-2; TRBD1 matches at 7 bases. The sequence came from a human donor who donated a stem cell graft to a child with acute lymphoblastic leukemia. The CDR3 region is CASSSSTGPSPELFF. CDR3 DNA sequence: TGTGCCAGCAGCTCCTCGACAGGGCCTTCCCCGGAGCTGTTTTTT.